This TCR beta chain comes out of a study of PD-1 blockade in classical Hodgkin lymphoma (dated by TCRdb to 2018 to 2020). For context, the study as a whole: Nivolumab dosing was 3 mg/kg intravenously every 2 weeks, continuing until either disease progression or unacceptable toxicity. A peripheral blood immune signature of response to PD-1 blockade in classical Hodgkin lymphoma was defined using TCR beta sequencing and CyTOF. Broad study findings and their caveats: CD4+ but not CD8+ TCR diversity rose significantly by C4D1 (p=0.0027 vs p=0.16), most apparent in complete responders (p=0.02). Lower diversity was observed in patients in whom nivolumab was started less than 1 year after ASCT, and these patients were excluded from later analyses so that confounding by immune reconstitution would be avoided. Baseline TCR diversity was reported as lower in newly diagnosed patients than in healthy donors, and lower still in relapsed/refractory patients. The study was restricted to a single clinical trial cohort, and the causes of repertoire differences, possibly disease activity or prior therapy, were left undefined. Trial patients with a complete response had baseline diversity similar to that of newly diagnosed patients, while partial responders and progressors had significantly lower diversity.

The Qiagen DNeasy kit was used to extract genomic DNA from unsorted PBMCs and from the negatively selected CD4+ and CD8+ fractions. Amplification of TCR beta CDR3 regions was done by immunoSEQ multiplex PCR with primers that anneal to V and J segments. A synthetic immune receptor repertoire was used to minimize amplification bias, and remaining bias was computationally removed after sequencing. In the paper's pipeline: Custom Python scripts were used to quantify repertoire diversity as the Shannon entropy index. The unsorted, CD4+ and CD8+ repertoires were each analyzed separately, with the exception of combined analyses, where CD4+ and CD8+ sequences were merged in silico. A clone counted as expanded when the clone's frequency after treatment rose at least 2-fold relative to C1D1, and clones undetected at baseline were given a pseudocount of 0.5. Singleton clones were defined as clones with 0 or 1 copy at C1D1, and non-singleton clones were defined as clones with 2 or more copies. Clones expanded in unsorted samples were labelled as CD4+, CD8+ or unknown by matching protein sequences in sorted samples from the same patient. Wilcoxon tests were applied to paired samples to test diversity changes from C1D1 to C4D1. This is the immuneACCESS table as TCRdb keeps it, with only in-frame sequences that have V and J called. A part of the clones is gone; compared with another copy, unresolved V genes explain less than half, and the rest is unexplained. V and J calls and clone size are given by that table; D and trimming were obtained from the DNA. In this sample the table shows approximately 18,000 clones, 82% of which occur a single time. Roughly a quarter of the sample lies in the top ten.

Remarks on this clone: The antigen it binds to is not known. The record has no base qualities; no much larger clone is one base away.

Inclusive of the bounding cysteine and phenylalanine, the CDR3 is 14 residues long. The read is trimmed to its CDR3 DNA, 42 bases read in frame from base 1. Taken from the germline V gene (reference sequence), the CDR1 and CDR2 loops are LNHNV and YYDKDF. The V and J ends are trimmed by 3 bases and 4 bases, leaving 10 bases between them. What the time point label conveys for this sample: cycle 2 day 1 (C2D1) of nivolumab. Relapse after autologous stem cell transplantation had occurred in all trial patients, and cohorts A, B and C were distinguished by prior brentuximab vedotin exposure. The trial cohort comprised some 60 patients with relapsed/refractory classical Hodgkin lymphoma whose best overall responses were complete response, partial response or progressive disease. In the multi-cohort phase II CheckMate 205 trial, trial patients received single-agent nivolumab. An independent review committee assessed best overall response using the 2007 International Working Group response criteria. Trial PBMCs were collected just before the start of nivolumab (C1D1) and during therapy at cycle 2 day 1 and cycle 4 day 1. After peripheral blood was drawn into 8 mL Vacutainer Cell Preparation Tubes, PBMCs were isolated by centrifugation and then cryopreserved.

The sequence came from a human donor with classical Hodgkin lymphoma. The source material was peripheral blood mononuclear cells (PBMCs), sampled before the second cycle of nivolumab. The chain employs TRBV15 and TRBJ2-1, with a weak D call of TRBD2 (5 bases match). The DNA sequence is TGTGCCACCAGCAGGGACTCGGGGTACAATGAGCAGTTCTTC. Translated, it gives CATSRDSGYNEQFF.